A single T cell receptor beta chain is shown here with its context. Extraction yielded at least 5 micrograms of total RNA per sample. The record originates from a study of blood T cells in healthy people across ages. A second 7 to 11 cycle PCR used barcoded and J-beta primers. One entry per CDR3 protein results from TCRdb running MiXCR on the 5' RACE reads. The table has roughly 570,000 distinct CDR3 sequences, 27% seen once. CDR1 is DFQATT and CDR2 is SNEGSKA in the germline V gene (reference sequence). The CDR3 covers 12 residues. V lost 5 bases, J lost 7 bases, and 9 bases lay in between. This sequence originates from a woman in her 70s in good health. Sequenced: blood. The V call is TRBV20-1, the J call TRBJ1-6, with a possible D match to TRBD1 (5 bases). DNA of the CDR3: TGCAGTGCTGGGGACCAGAATTCACCCCTCCACTTT. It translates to CSAGDQNSPLHF.